One and the same sample provided the 10 T cell receptor beta chains below, sequenced in a study of CD8 T cells in Susac syndrome. The authors reverse transcribed roughly 0.5 to 1 ug RNA with random hexamers. Using its own MiXCR run on the immunoSEQ multiplex PCR reads, TCRdb lists one record per CDR3 protein. Here the sample spans around 180,000 distinct CDR3 sequences, 94% being singletons. Sequenced sample: CD4+ T cells from PBMCs. The receptors were sampled from a human donor with Susac syndrome.

The chain recombines TRBV25-1 with TRBJ2-1; TRBD2 matches at 13 bases. Per germline, CDR1 MGHDK and CDR2 SYGVNS. V trimming: 8 bases; J trimming: 7 bases; junction bases outside the gene matches: 5. The CDR3 has 14 amino acids. Here the CDR3 DNA reads TGTGCCAGCCGGACTAGCGGGGGCGGGAATGAGCAGTTCTTC. This codes for CASRTSGGGNEQFF.

This rearrangement joins TRBV7-8 to TRBJ2-6, with a possible D match to TRBD1 (6 bases). Germline CDR1 and CDR2: SGHVS and FQNEAQ. V gave up 2 bases and J gave up 8 bases, with 10 bases separating them. The CDR3 runs to 14 residues. Here the CDR3 DNA reads TGTGCCAGCAGCTTAACTACAGGGACCAACGTCCTGACTTTC. It specifies CASSLTTGTNVLTF.

The chain has TRBV3-1 and TRBJ1-5, with D possibly matching TRBD1 (5 bases). CDR1 LGHDT and CDR2 YNNKEL come from the germline V gene (reference sequence). The CDR3 spans 16 residues. With 1 base removed from V and 1 base from J, the gap between germline ends came to 11 bases. The CDR3 region has the DNA TGTGCCAGCAGCCAAGGAGGGGCTTTAAGCAATCAGCCCCAGCATTTT. It yields the protein CASSQGGALSNQPQHF.

The CDR3 sequence is CASSRGKNSPLHF. The CDR3 nucleotides read TGTGCCAGCAGTAGGGGCAAAAATTCACCCCTCCACTTT. This chain links TRBV25-1 with TRBJ1-6; tentatively, D is TRBD1 (5 bases). Germline V gene sequence: CDR1 MGHDK, CDR2 SYGVNS. The CDR3 runs 13 residues. The V end was cut by 5 bases, the J end by 7 bases, with 9 bases between.

This clonotype was detected only once. This chain joins TRBV20-1 and TRBJ2-3, with D uncertain. The V and J ends lost 2 bases and 4 bases respectively, with 7 bases between them. Germline V lookup: CDR1 DFQATT, CDR2 SNEGSKA (reference sequence). The CDR3 runs 12 residues. CDR3 DNA sequence: TGCAGTGCTAGACCTCAAGCAGATACGCAGTATTTT. Its protein product is CSARPQADTQYF.

This sequence joins TRBV7-2 and TRBJ2-3; no clear D gene. The CDR3 covers 16 residues. Germline V gene sequence: CDR1 SGHTA, CDR2 FQGNSA. Trimming left V 0 bases short and J 0 bases short, with 10 bases between. CDR3 nucleotide sequence: TGTGCCAGCAGCTTAGCGGCTGTGCCTAGCACAGATACGCAGTATTTT. Residues: CASSLAAVPSTDTQYF.

V usage is TRBV29-1 and J usage is TRBJ1-1; D is ambiguous. This CDR3 region has 11 residues. CDR1 and CDR2 (germline): SQVTM, ANQGSEA. The CDR3 sequence: CKVRALMEAFF. DNA of the CDR3: TGCAAAGTCCGCGCCCTCATGGAAGCTTTCTTT.

This CDR3 reads CASEQGVGINIQYF. The CDR3 DNA sequence: TGTGCCAGCGAACAGGGGGTCGGGATCAACATTCAGTACTTC. The chain uses TRBV19 and TRBJ2-4; 8 positions agree with TRBD1. The CDR3 sequence is 14 residues long. Losses at the gene ends were 9 bases for V and 7 bases for J; bases not matched to a gene: 11. In germline, CDR1 is LNHDA, CDR2 SQIVND (reference sequence).

V usage is TRBV20-1 and J usage is TRBJ1-2, with 9 bases matching TRBD1. The V gene end was trimmed by 5 bases and the J gene end by 3 bases; junction bases not matched to a gene: 4. The CDR3 consists of 13 residues. Germline V CDR1 and CDR2: DFQATT, SNEGSKA (reference sequence). The CDR3 nucleotides read TGCAGTGCTGTACAGGGGGCTGACTATGGCTACACCTTC. Protein sequence: CSAVQGADYGYTF.

This chain links TRBV13 with TRBJ2-1, with 9 bases aligning to TRBD1. The CDR3 is 15 residues long. The germline gives CDR1 PRHDT, CDR2 FYEKMQ (reference sequence). J was trimmed by 8 bases and V by 4 bases; bases with no gene match: 9. The CDR3 region has the DNA TGTGCCAGCAGCTCTCCGGGACAGGGATGGGATGAGCAGTTCTTC. This gives the protein CASSSPGQGWDEQFF.